The 22 T cell receptor beta chains below all came from one sample that was sequenced in a study of blood T cells in healthy people across ages. Using a J-beta primer mix together with a sample-barcoded 5' primer, a second PCR was run for roughly 6 to 11 cycles. MiXCR, run by TCRdb on the 5' RACE reads, gives a single entry per CDR3 protein. The table shows 600,000 or so distinct CDR3 sequences, with roughly 21% occurring only once. The sequencing sample was made of blood. These receptors all stem from a man between 65 and 85 years old in good health.

This clonotype turned up a few times. This chain connects TRBV20-1 to TRBJ2-1; TRBD2 might be the D (5 bases). Germline-derived CDR1 and CDR2 are DFQATT and SNEGSKA (reference sequence). This CDR3 region has 16 residues. V shed 0 bases and J shed 4 bases, with 16 bases lying between them. CDR3 amino acids: CSARDREGSYYNEQFF. CDR3 nucleotides: TGCAGTGCTAGAGATCGCGAGGGATCGTATTACAATGAGCAGTTCTTC.

This chain uses TRBV20-1 with TRBJ2-3; weak D call: TRBD2 (7 bases). Germline V gives CDR1 DFQATT, CDR2 SNEGSKA (reference sequence). Trimming stripped 6 bases from V and 3 bases from J, with 16 bases between. The CDR3 spans 14 residues. This CDR3 is CSAPRGEGTDTQYF. In DNA, the CDR3 is TGCAGTGCCCCTAGGGGGGAGGGTACAGATACGCAGTATTTT.

The chain uses TRBV6-5 and TRBJ2-7; 7 nucleotides line up with TRBD2. CDR3 length: 15 residues. J was trimmed by 0 bases and V by 4 bases; bases with no gene match: 6. Germline V gene data show CDR1 as MNHEY and CDR2 as SVGAGI. The CDR3 reads CASSSPAGTSYEQYF. CDR3 sequence (DNA): TGTGCCAGCAGTTCTCCAGCGGGGACCTCCTACGAGCAGTACTTC.

Many counts were recorded for this clonotype. This chain uses TRBV5-5 with TRBJ2-7, with TRBD1 matching 9 bases. The V and J ends lost 2 bases and 2 bases, in that order; junction bases with no gene match: 2. The CDR3 runs 14 residues. Germline V gives CDR1 SGHKS, CDR2 YYEKEE (reference sequence). In DNA, the CDR3 is TGTGCCAGCAGCTTTACAGGGGGCACCTACGAGCAGTACTTC. The encoded protein is CASSFTGGTYEQYF. The variable domain in full, completed from reference TRBV5-5 and TRBJ2-7, reads DAGVTQSPTHLIKTRGQQVTLRCSPISGHKSVSWYQQVLGQGPQFIFQYYEKEERGRGNFPDRFSARQFPNYSSELNVNALLLGDSALYLCASSFTGGTYEQYFGPGTRLTVT.

This clonotype was seen a handful of times. The chain joins TRBV12-3 or TRBV12-4 to TRBJ2-4, with D uncertain. This CDR3 contains 12 residues. Between the trimmed V and J ends, which lost 0 bases and 5 bases, there was a span of 2 bases. The DNA of the CDR3 is TGTGCCAGCAGTTTAGCTCAAAACATTCAGTACTTC. This gives the protein CASSLAQNIQYF.

This clonotype was seen a few times. J is TRBJ2-4 and V is TRBV11-2; D gene ambiguous. V dropped 5 bases and J dropped 3 bases, with 11 bases sitting between them. The CDR3 loop spans 14 amino acids. CDR1 and CDR2 (germline): SGHAT, FQNNGV. CDR3 sequence: CASSLQRDKNIQYF. Here the CDR3 DNA reads TGTGCCAGCAGCCTACAGAGAGACAAAAACATTCAGTACTTC.

This rearrangement joins TRBV14 to TRBJ2-7; possibly TRBD2 for D (6 bases). The V gene's germline CDR1 is SGHDN and CDR2 FVKESK. This CDR3 comprises 16 residues. Trimming removed 0 bases from V and 4 bases from J, with 16 bases in between. CDR3 sequence (DNA): TGTGCCAGCAGCCAAGATATGTGGAGGGGTACTTACGAGCAGTACTTC. This codes for CASSQDMWRGTYEQYF.

This chain joins TRBV6-6 and TRBJ2-7; D ambiguous. Germline CDR1 MNHNY, CDR2 SVGAGI (reference sequence). The CDR3 sequence is 11 residues long. Deletions cut 5 bases from V and 8 bases from J, with 10 bases between. The CDR3 sequence is CASSKPGQQYF. The CDR3 DNA reads as TGTGCCAGCAGTAAACCCGGGCAGCAGTACTTC.

With respect to this clonotype: One end of the junction fails to match germline, which may point to a read error. The genes are TRBV24-1 and TRBJ2-5, with 10 bases identical to TRBD2. The CDR3 is made up of 17 amino acids. The germline V gene encodes CDR1 KGHDR and CDR2 SFDVKD. The CDR3 coding sequence is TGTGCCACCAATGATCCTAGCGGGGGTGGGCAGCAAGAGACCCAGTACTTC. The encoded protein is CATNDPSGGGQQETQYF.

This clonotype has a handful of counts. CDR3 nucleotides: TGCGCCAGCAGCGCCTCGCGGCGGGAGATCGAGCAGTACTTC. Protein product: CASSASRREIEQYF. The V and J genes are TRBV5-1 and TRBJ2-5, with TRBD2 identical over 7 bases. The J call is doubtful: the DNA matches TRBJ2-7 better. The length of the CDR3 is 14 residues. The germline gives CDR1 SGHRS, CDR2 YFSETQ.

This chain connects TRBV7-3 to TRBJ2-4; D unclear. This CDR3 has 17 amino acids. V was pared by 0 bases and J by 0 bases, with 12 bases between. Germline V CDR1 and CDR2: SGHTA, FQGTGA. This CDR3 reads CASSLTFSPIAKNIQYF. The DNA for the CDR3 is TGTGCCAGCAGCTTAACGTTCAGCCCTATAGCCAAAAACATTCAGTACTTC.

V is TRBV7-2 and J is TRBJ2-2; D possibly corresponds to TRBD2 (6 bases). The CDR3 spans 15 residues. The germline CDR1 and CDR2 sequences are SGHTA and FQGNSA. V lost 2 bases and J lost 4, with 11 bases in between. The CDR3 DNA reads TGTGCCAGCAGCTTACTTCTAGCGCGCACCGGGGAGCTGTTTTTT. Protein sequence: CASSLLLARTGELFF.

The rearrangement uses TRBV21-1 and TRBJ1-5. TRBV21-1 is reported as a pseudogene. The CDR3 is 12 residues long. The CDR3, as DNA: TGTGCCAGCGGGGTTAGCAATCAGCCCCAGCATTTT. Its translation: CASGVSNQPQHF.

This chain joins TRBV7-2 and TRBJ2-5; possibly TRBD2 for D (5 bases). This CDR3 has 15 residues. Germline V CDR1 and CDR2: SGHTA, FQGNSA. Trimming pared 5 bases from V and 1 base from J, leaving 14 bases between. The CDR3 nucleotides are TGTGCCAGCAGCCTAACCGACGGAGGCCAAGAGACCCAGTACTTC. The encoded protein is CASSLTDGGQETQYF.

The chain recombines TRBV6-1 with TRBJ1-5; no reliable D call. V gave up 4 bases and J gave up 2 bases, with 6 bases separating them. In germline, CDR1 is MNHNS, CDR2 SASEGT. This CDR3 is 13 amino acids long. The CDR3 loop is CASSGPGNQPQHF. In DNA, the CDR3 is TGTGCCAGCAGTGGGCCCGGCAATCAGCCCCAGCATTTT.

V gene TRBV27 combines with J gene TRBJ1-1, with D unresolved. The germline CDR1 and CDR2 sequences are MNHEY and SMNVEV (reference sequence). The CDR3 consists of 13 residues. The V end was cut by 10 bases, the J end by 0 bases, with 12 bases between. Here the CDR3 DNA reads TGTGCCATTCCCGGACCGCTGAACACTGAAGCTTTCTTT. As protein: CAIPGPLNTEAFF.

In regard to this clonotype: One junction end does not reproduce the germline sequence, and a read error may be involved. V is TRBV6-5 and J is TRBJ1-6; D remains unclear. The CDR3 loop spans 14 amino acids. Germline CDR1 MNHEY, CDR2 SVGAGI. CDR3 in DNA: TGTGCCGGCAGAATAGAGTATCCGAACTCACCCCTCCACTTT. Translation: CAGRIEYPNSPLHF.

The chain employs TRBV5-1 and TRBJ1-4; D remains unclear. The CDR3 totals 15 residues. V lost 4 bases, J lost 8 bases, and 18 bases lay in between. Germline loops: CDR1 SGHRS, CDR2 YFSETQ. CDR3 region: CASSTQGLGYEKLFF. Here the CDR3 DNA reads TGCGCCAGCAGCACCCAAGGATTGGGGTACGAAAAACTGTTTTTT.

The chain couples TRBV5-4 to TRBJ2-5, with 11 bases matching TRBD2. Judging by the DNA end, TRBJ2-1 fits better; the J call may be wrong. CDR3 length: 15 amino acids. Per germline, CDR1 SGHNT and CDR2 YYREEE (reference sequence). This CDR3 is CASSTSGLAALEQFF. CDR3 DNA: TGTGCCAGCAGCACATCGGGACTAGCGGCCCTCGAGCAGTTCTTC.

In its sample, this clonotype was seen many times. V gene TRBV10-2 combines with J gene TRBJ2-5; 7 nucleotides match TRBD1. CDR1 and CDR2 (germline): WSHSY, SAAADI. This CDR3 region has 14 residues. The V gene end was trimmed by 7 bases and the J gene end by 2 bases; junction bases not matched to a gene: 7. This CDR3 reads CASNHPGQQETQYF. The CDR3 DNA reads as TGCGCCAGCAACCACCCGGGACAGCAAGAGACCCAGTACTTC.

Turning to this clonotype: A read error is possible here, since a much larger clone lies one base away. The chain employs TRBV29-1 and TRBJ1-1; TRBD1 agrees at 8 bases. This CDR3 contains 13 residues. The V gene's germline CDR1 is SQVTM and CDR2 ANQGSEA. Trimming removed 0 bases from V and 12 bases from J; junction bases left unmatched: 9. The CDR3 sequence: CSVEDPDRARPFF. In DNA form, the CDR3 reads TGCAGCGTTGAAGACCCGGACAGGGCGCGACCTTTCTTT. Filled out from reference TRBV29-1 and TRBJ1-1, the complete variable domain reads SAVISQKPSRDICQRGTSLTIQCQVDSQVTMMFWYRQQPGQSLTLIATANQGSEATYESGFVIDKFPISRPNLTFSTLTVSNMSPEDSSIYLCSVEDPDRARPFFGQGTRLTVV.

This clonotype was detected only a few times. The V gene is TRBV29-1, the J gene TRBJ1-1; no definite D call. Germline loops: CDR1 SQVTM, CDR2 ANQGSEA. V was trimmed by 3 bases and J by 5 bases, leaving 13 bases between them. This CDR3 region has 13 residues. The chain's CDR3 is CSVEFAGSTEAFF. DNA for the CDR3: TGCAGCGTTGAGTTTGCGGGTTCGACTGAAGCTTTCTTT. Looking up the rest from reference TRBV29-1 and TRBJ1-1 gives the full variable domain: SAVISQKPSRDICQRGTSLTIQCQVDSQVTMMFWYRQQPGQSLTLIATANQGSEATYESGFVIDKFPISRPNLTFSTLTVSNMSPEDSSIYLCSVEFAGSTEAFFGQGTRLTVV.